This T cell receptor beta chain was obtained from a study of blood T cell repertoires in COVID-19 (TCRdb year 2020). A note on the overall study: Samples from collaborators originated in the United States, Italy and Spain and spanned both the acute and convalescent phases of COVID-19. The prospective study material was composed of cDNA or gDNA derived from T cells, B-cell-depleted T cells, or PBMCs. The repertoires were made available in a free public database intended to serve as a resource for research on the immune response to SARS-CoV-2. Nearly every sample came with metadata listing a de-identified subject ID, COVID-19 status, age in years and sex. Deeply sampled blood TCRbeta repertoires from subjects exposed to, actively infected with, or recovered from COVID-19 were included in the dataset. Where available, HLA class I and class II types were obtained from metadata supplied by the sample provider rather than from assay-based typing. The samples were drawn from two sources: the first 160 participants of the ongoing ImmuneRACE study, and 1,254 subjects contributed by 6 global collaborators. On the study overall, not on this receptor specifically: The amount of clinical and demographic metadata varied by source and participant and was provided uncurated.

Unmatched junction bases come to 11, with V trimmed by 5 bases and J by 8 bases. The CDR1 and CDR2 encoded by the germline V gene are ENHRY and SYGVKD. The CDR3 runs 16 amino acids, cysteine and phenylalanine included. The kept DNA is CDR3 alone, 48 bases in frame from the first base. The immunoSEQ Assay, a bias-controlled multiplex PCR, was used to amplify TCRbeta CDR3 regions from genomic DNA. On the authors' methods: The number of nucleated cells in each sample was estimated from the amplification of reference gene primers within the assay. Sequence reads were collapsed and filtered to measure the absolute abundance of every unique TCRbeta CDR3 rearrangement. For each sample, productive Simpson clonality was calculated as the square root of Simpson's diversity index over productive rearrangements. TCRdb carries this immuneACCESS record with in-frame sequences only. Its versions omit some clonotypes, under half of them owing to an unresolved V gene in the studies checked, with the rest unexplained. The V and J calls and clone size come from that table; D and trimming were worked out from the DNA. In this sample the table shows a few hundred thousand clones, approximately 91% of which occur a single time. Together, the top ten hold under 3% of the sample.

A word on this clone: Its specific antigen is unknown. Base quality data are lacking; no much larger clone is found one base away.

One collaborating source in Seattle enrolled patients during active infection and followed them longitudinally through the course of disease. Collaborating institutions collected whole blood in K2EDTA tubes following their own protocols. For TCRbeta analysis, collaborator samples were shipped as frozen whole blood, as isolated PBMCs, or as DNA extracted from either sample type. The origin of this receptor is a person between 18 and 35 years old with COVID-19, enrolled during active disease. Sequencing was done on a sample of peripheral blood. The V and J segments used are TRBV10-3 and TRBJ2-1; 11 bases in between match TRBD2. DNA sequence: TGTGCCATCAGTACGCCCCTAGCGGGAGGCCGGGATGAGCAGTTCTTC. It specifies CAISTPLAGGRDEQFF.